These 17 T cell receptor beta chains originate from one sample sequenced in a study of T cells in women clearing cervical HPV infection. Produced via immunoSEQ multiplex PCR; TCRdb's table is partial and in-frame only. The sample includes about 35,000 clones. The material sequenced was blood buffy coat. The receptors come from a woman between 18 and 75 years old with a cervical HPV16 infection that either progressed to CIN3+ or cleared (not recorded which).

With respect to this clone: The read terminates 3 residues before the CDR3 end, so the remaining end is supplied by the germline J gene. The V call is TRBV30, the J call TRBJ2-2; weak D call: TRBD1 (5 bases). CDR1 and CDR2 from the germline V gene are GTSNPN and SVGIG (reference sequence). The CDR3 extends over 13 amino acids. The part of the CDR3 DNA that was read is TGTGCCTGGAGGCCAGGGAATAATTCACCG. Its translation is CAWRPGNNSP. The complete CDR3 protein is CAWRPGNNSPLFF.

About this clone: The CDR3 end falls 3 residues outside the read, so it is completed with the germline J gene. The chain has TRBV5-4 and TRBJ1-2; tentatively, D is TRBD1 (5 bases). Germline V gene lookup returns CDR1 SGHNT and CDR2 YYREEE (reference sequence). The ends were cut back, 0 bases at V and 4 bases at J, with 16 bases in the middle. This CDR3 has 16 residues. The CDR3 spells CASSLEQVGHLYGYTF. The sequenced part of the CDR3 DNA is TGTGCCAGCAGCTTGGAACAGGTCGGGCATCTCTATGGC.

Note on this clone: The read ends 3 residues early relative to the CDR3; the germline J gene fills the gap. V gene TRBV7-3 combines with J gene TRBJ2-3, with a possible D match to TRBD2 (5 bases). The V gene's germline CDR1 is SGHTA and CDR2 FQGTGA. The CDR3 length is 16 residues. With 5 bases removed from V and 0 bases from J, the gap between germline ends came to 15 bases. The CDR3 bases that were read are TGTGCCAGCAGCCCTTCGGGTGGCGGGAGCACAGATACG. Translated, it gives CASSPSGGGSTDT. The complete CDR3 sequence is CASSPSGGGSTDTQYF. The whole variable domain, filled in from reference TRBV7-3 and TRBJ2-3, reads GAGVSQTPSNKVTEKGKYVELRCDPISGHTALYWYRQSLGQGPEFLIYFQGTGAADDSGLPNDRFFAVRPEGSVSTLKIQRTERGDSAVYLCASSPSGGGSTDTQYFGPGTRLTVL.

As for this clone: Relative to the germline gene, one junction end is altered; a read error may explain this. This CDR3 is also generated by other DNA sequences in the sample. The CDR3 loop reads CASSPIDNSGNTIYF. The covered CDR3 bases are TGTGCCAGCTCACCAATTGACAACTCTGGAAACACA. This chain joins TRBV18 and TRBJ1-3, with D uncertain. The CDR3 is cut off 3 residues early in the read; its end comes from the germline J gene. The CDR3 loop spans 15 amino acids. Germline lookup yields CDR1 KGHSH and CDR2 LQKENI.

With respect to this clone: Read sequence stops 3 residues before the CDR3 end, and the germline J gene provides the missing end. The rearrangement links TRBV19 to TRBJ2-3; 13 nucleotides align to TRBD2. Germline V gene data show CDR1 as LNHDA and CDR2 as SQIVND (reference sequence). The CDR3 has 18 amino acids. Trimming took 3 bases from V and 2 from J; bases not matched to a gene: 8. The covered CDR3 bases are TGTGCCAGTAGTATCCGAGGACTAGCGGGGGACACCACAGATACG. As protein: CASSIRGLAGDTTDT. The entire CDR3 reads CASSIRGLAGDTTDTQYF.

Concerning this clone itself: The missing CDR3 end, 3 residues past where the read stops, is filled in from the germline J gene. This chain links TRBV7-2 with TRBJ1-2; a possible D gene is TRBD1 (5 bases). The CDR3 sequence is 14 residues long. The ends were cut back, 1 base at V and 3 bases at J, with 9 bases in the middle. Germline lookup yields CDR1 SGHTA and CDR2 FQGNSA. The CDR3 bases that were read are TGTGCCAGCAGCTTAGTTCGCAGGGACTATGGC. This translates into CASSLVRRDYG. In full, the CDR3 reads CASSLVRRDYGYTF.

As to this clone: The read stops 3 residues short of the end of the CDR3; the missing end is completed from the germline J gene. This chain links TRBV11-3 with TRBJ2-2; 9 nucleotides align to TRBD2. CDR3 length equals 14 residues. V dropped 2 bases and J dropped 8; count of bases not matched to a gene: 3. The germline gives CDR1 SGHNT, CDR2 YENEEA. The chain's CDR3 is CASSLKLAGGELFF. The CDR3 bases that were read are TGTGCCAGCAGCTTAAAACTAGCGGGTGGGGAG.

In the case of this clone: The read ends 3 residues before the CDR3 terminus; that terminus is restored from the germline J gene. The chain uses TRBV20-1 and TRBJ2-1; D gene unclear. Germline V gene data show CDR1 as DFQATT and CDR2 as SNEGSKA (reference sequence). The CDR3 contains 13 residues. Trimming pared 4 bases from V and 0 bases from J, leaving 7 bases between. CDR3: CSAIASSYNEQFF. CDR3 bases read: TGCAGTGCTATTGCTAGCTCCTACAATGAG.

Note on this clone: Its ends do not fully match the called genes, so a read error is possible. The read terminates 3 residues ahead of where the CDR3 ends, so the germline J gene completes it. The sample has other DNA sequences that encode this CDR3 too. V usage is TRBV19 and J usage is TRBJ1-3, with D perhaps TRBD1 (5 bases). The CDR3 covers 16 residues. In germline, CDR1 is LNHDA, CDR2 SQIVND (reference sequence). The CDR3 loop is CASSNRVTDSGNTIYF. The part of the CDR3 DNA that was read is TGTGCCAGTAGTAACCGAGTGACAGACTCTGGAAACACA.

With regard to this clone: The sequence runs out 3 residues before the end of the CDR3; the remainder is reconstructed from the germline J gene. J is TRBJ2-3 and V is TRBV19; 11 nucleotides agree with TRBD1. This CDR3 contains 18 residues. In germline, CDR1 is LNHDA, CDR2 SQIVND (reference sequence). Losses at the gene ends were 5 bases for V and 2 bases for J; bases not matched to a gene: 12. The covered CDR3 bases are TGTGCCAGTAGTCTCGGACAGGGGGCGAGCCGCTTCACAGATACG. Its translation: CASSLGQGASRFTDT. The full CDR3 protein is CASSLGQGASRFTDTQYF.

Of note for this clone: The read comes to an end 3 residues before the CDR3 does, leaving the germline J gene to fill in the end. This chain joins TRBV30 and TRBJ2-5; D ambiguous. The CDR3 is made up of 13 amino acids. The germline CDR1 and CDR2 sequences are GTSNPN and SVGIG (reference sequence). Trimming removed 2 bases at V and 2 bases at J, with 9 bases between. The part of the CDR3 DNA that was read is TGTGCCTGGAGTCTAGGCCTACAAGAGACC. This encodes CAWSLGLQET. The CDR3 as a whole reads CAWSLGLQETQYF.

Regarding this clone: The read gets to within 3 residues of the CDR3 end, and the germline J gene fills in the rest. The rearrangement links TRBV7-8 to TRBJ1-5; D possibly corresponds to TRBD1 (6 bases). This CDR3 comprises 17 residues. Germline CDR1 SGHVS, CDR2 FQNEAQ. Between the trimmed V and J ends, which lost 4 bases and 2 bases, there was a span of 18 bases. This chain's CDR3 is CASSSIPGGLGNQPQHF. The part of the CDR3 DNA that was read is TGTGCCAGCAGCTCGATTCCGGGGGGGCTGGGCAATCAGCCC.

With regard to this clone: The CDR3 end is not reached by the read, which stops 3 residues before it; the germline J gene fills it in. The rearrangement joins TRBV20-1 to TRBJ1-4, with a weak D call TRBD1 (6 bases). Germline V gene sequence: CDR1 DFQATT, CDR2 SNEGSKA (reference sequence). The CDR3 totals 14 residues. The CDR3 is CSALNWGGASPLFF. The CDR3 DNA, read in part, is TGCAGTGCTCTTAACTGGGGGGGCGCCTCACCA.

Notes on this clone: Sequencing ends 3 residues short of the CDR3 end; the germline J gene provides the rest. The chain employs TRBV5-1 and TRBJ2-3; 9 nucleotides match TRBD2. V dropped 0 bases and J dropped 0; count of bases not matched to a gene: 8. Germline lookup yields CDR1 SGHRS and CDR2 YFSETQ. CDR3 length: 18 amino acids. CDR3 bases read: TGCGCCAGCAGCTTGGCAGTTAGCGGGGGAGGTAGCACAGATACG. Protein product: CASSLAVSGGGSTDT. From start to end, the CDR3 is CASSLAVSGGGSTDTQYF.

On this clone itself: The CDR3 end falls 3 residues outside the read, so it is completed with the germline J gene. The V gene is TRBV18, the J gene TRBJ1-2; tentative D call: TRBD1 (6 bases). Looked up from germline, CDR1 is KGHSH and CDR2 is LQKENI. There are 15 residues in the CDR3. CDR3: CASSPGGGAGIDYTF. CDR3 bases read: TGTGCCAGCTCACCGGGCGGGGGGGCAGGCATCGAC.

CDR3 DNA (partial): TGTGCCAGCAGCTTAACCGGGGGATCCTACAATGAG. Its protein product is CASSLTGGSYNE. The full CDR3 reads CASSLTGGSYNEQFF. The chain couples TRBV7-7 to TRBJ2-1; D perhaps matches TRBD2 (6 bases). The CDR3 extends 3 residues past the end of the read, so its final part is completed from the germline J gene. The V end was cut by 2 bases, the J end by 1 base, with 9 bases between. CDR3 length: 15 residues. The germline CDR1 and CDR2 sequences are SSHAT and FNYEAQ (reference sequence). The entire variable domain, with the rest obtained from reference TRBV7-7 and TRBJ2-1, is as follows: GAGVSQSPRYKVTKRGQDVTLRCDPISSHATLYWYQQALGQGPEFLTYFNYEAQPDKSGLPSDRFSAERPEGSISTLTIQRTEQRDSAMYRCASSLTGGSYNEQFFGPGTRLTVL.

As regards this clone: The missing CDR3 end, 3 residues past where the read stops, is filled in from the germline J gene. This sequence joins TRBV7-9 and TRBJ2-2; maybe TRBD1 (6 bases). The germline V gene encodes CDR1 SEHNR and CDR2 FQNEAQ (reference sequence). The CDR3 is made up of 13 amino acids. CDR3: CASESGVRSPLFF. The sequenced part of the CDR3 DNA is TGTGCCAGCGAGTCAGGGGTGAGGTCACCG. Full variable domain (remainder filled in from reference TRBV7-9 and TRBJ2-2): DTGVSQNPRHKITKRGQNVTFRCDPISEHNRLYWYRQTLGQGPEFLTYFQNEAQLEKSRLLSDRFSAERPKGSFSTLEIQRTEQGDSAMYLCASESGVRSPLFFGEGSRLTVL.